The T cell receptor beta chain described here comes from a study of T cells in Graves' hyperthyroidism and ophthalmopathy. Turning to the study itself: Peripheral blood was acquired at first diagnosis, ahead of any therapy whatsoever.

Stable Graves' hyperthyroidism meant no ophthalmopathy progression within 18 months. This clonotype was seen many times. Amplification of TCR beta CDR3 regions was performed using RNA transcripts as template. A first-round RT-PCR of the TCR CDR3 used the HTBI primer set. One entry per CDR3 protein results from TCRdb running MiXCR on the multiplex PCR reads. The profile covers roughly 570,000 distinct CDR3 sequences, with 15% to 18% appearing a single time and roughly 6.6% taken by the ten largest. The CDR3 consists of 16 residues. Germline V gene lookup returns CDR1 MNHEY and CDR2 SVGAGI. After removal of 0 bases from V and 3 bases from J, the junction contained 5 bases not matched to a gene.

The chain uses TRBV6-5 and TRBJ2-7; 10 bases agree with TRBD1. The specimen sequenced was blood. The receptor comes from a woman aged 25-40 years with Graves' hyperthyroidism. The CDR3 loop is CASSYSGQGGGYEQYF. The CDR3 nucleotides read TGTGCCAGCAGTTACTCAGGACAGGGGGGAGGCTACGAGCAGTACTTC.